The rows below give T cell receptor beta chains drawn from one sample of a study of cytomegalovirus exposure and HLA in healthy donors. The method was immunoSEQ multiplex PCR; TCRdb's version includes in-frame clones alone and lacks a portion of them. This table has some 150,000 clones, about four fifths appearing once. The sequenced sample consisted of PBMCs. The receptors come from a woman aged 50 to 60 in good health and CMV-seronegative. Each CDR3 is given with its conserved first and last residue. A D gene is named only where the DNA matches it firmly. Size is omitted from some rows. Given values are once, few, many or a class for expanded clones.

v_gene: TRBV11-3
abundance: NA
j_gene: TRBJ2-1
d_gene: TRBD2
CDR3aa: CASSLARGAYNEQFF
CDR3nt: TGTGCCAGCAGCTTAGCACGGGGGGCCTACAATGAGCAGTTCTTC

v_gene: TRBV11-2
abundance: NA
j_gene: TRBJ2-1
d_gene: TRBD1
CDR3aa: CASSSPETGLNEQFF
CDR3nt: TGTGCCAGCAGCTCCCCCGAGACAGGGCTCAATGAGCAGTTCTTC

v_gene: TRBV4-3
abundance: NA
j_gene: TRBJ2-1
d_gene: TRBD2
CDR3aa: CASSPGLAGPDEQFF
CDR3nt: TGCGCCAGCAGCCCGGGACTAGCGGGACCCGATGAGCAGTTCTTC

v_gene: TRBV7-9
abundance: NA
j_gene: TRBJ2-3
d_gene: TRBD2
CDR3aa: CASSFEMTSGRYTQYF
CDR3nt: TGTGCCAGCAGCTTCGAGATGACTAGCGGGAGATATACGCAGTATTTT

v_gene: TRBV27
abundance: NA
j_gene: TRBJ1-1
d_gene: NA
CDR3aa: CASSYISSTEAFF
CDR3nt: TGTGCCAGCAGCTATATTTCCTCCACTGAAGCTTTCTTT

v_gene: TRBV5-1
abundance: NA
j_gene: TRBJ1-6
d_gene: TRBD1
CDR3aa: CASSYSGTGGGNYNSPLHF
CDR3nt: TGCGCCAGCAGCTATTCCGGGACAGGGGGCGGAAATTATAATTCACCCCTCCACTTT

v_gene: TRBV9
abundance: NA
j_gene: TRBJ2-5
d_gene: TRBD2
CDR3aa: CASSLRAGGLETQYF
CDR3nt: TGTGCCAGCAGCCTGAGGGCGGGGGGGCTTGAGACCCAGTACTTC

v_gene: TRBV5-1
abundance: NA
j_gene: TRBJ2-7
d_gene: NA
CDR3aa: CASSLAPGLPYEQYF
CDR3nt: TGCGCCAGCAGCTTGGCGCCGGGACTTCCCTACGAGCAGTACTTC

v_gene: TRBV7-9
abundance: NA
j_gene: TRBJ2-7
d_gene: NA
CDR3aa: CASSIRDTYEQYF
CDR3nt: TGTGCCAGCAGCATCCGGGACACCTACGAGCAGTACTTC

v_gene: TRBV5-6
abundance: NA
j_gene: TRBJ1-3
d_gene: NA
CDR3aa: CASSPDAGAGNTIYF
CDR3nt: TGTGCCAGCAGCCCCGACGCGGGGGCTGGAAACACCATATATTTT

v_gene: TRBV7-2
abundance: NA
j_gene: TRBJ1-5
d_gene: NA
CDR3aa: CASSLAGQPQHF
CDR3nt: TGTGCCAGCAGCTTGGCGGGCCAGCCCCAGCATTTT

v_gene: TRBV5-1
abundance: NA
j_gene: TRBJ2-7
d_gene: TRBD1
CDR3aa: CASSLGTGDFYEQYF
CDR3nt: TGCGCCAGCAGCTTAGGGACAGGCGATTTCTACGAGCAGTACTTC

v_gene: TRBV6-5
abundance: NA
j_gene: TRBJ2-3
d_gene: NA
CDR3aa: CASRREPTDTQYF
CDR3nt: TGTGCCAGCAGGAGGGAACCCACAGATACGCAGTATTTT

v_gene: TRBV2
abundance: few
j_gene: TRBJ1-2
d_gene: NA
CDR3aa: CASGLTRGYTF
CDR3nt: TGTGCCAGCGGACTCACTCGGGGCTACACCTTC

v_gene: TRBV7-2
abundance: NA
j_gene: TRBJ2-3
d_gene: TRBD2
CDR3aa: CASSLRLAGSTDTQYF
CDR3nt: TGTGCCAGCAGCTTAAGACTAGCGGGTAGCACAGATACGCAGTATTTT

v_gene: TRBV19
abundance: NA
j_gene: TRBJ2-1
d_gene: NA
CDR3aa: CASSNMPVSGVDEQFF
CDR3nt: TGTGCCAGTAGTAATATGCCTGTTTCAGGTGTCGATGAGCAGTTCTTC

v_gene: TRBV10-3
abundance: few
j_gene: TRBJ2-1
d_gene: NA
CDR3aa: CAIGDGGSYNEQFF
CDR3nt: TGTGCCATCGGGGACGGGGGCTCCTACAATGAGCAGTTCTTC

v_gene: TRBV11-3
abundance: NA
j_gene: TRBJ1-3
d_gene: NA
CDR3aa: CASSFSGPGNTIYF
CDR3nt: TGTGCCAGCAGCTTTTCTGGCCCTGGAAACACCATATATTTT

v_gene: TRBV6-1
abundance: NA
j_gene: TRBJ1-2
d_gene: NA
CDR3aa: CASSGQKNNYGYTF
CDR3nt: TGTGCCAGCAGTGGACAGAAAAATAACTATGGCTACACCTTC

v_gene: TRBV7-2
abundance: NA
j_gene: TRBJ1-1
d_gene: TRBD1
CDR3aa: CASSLGRTGEAFF
CDR3nt: TGTGCCAGCAGCTTAGGCAGGACAGGGGAAGCTTTCTTT

v_gene: TRBV6-1
abundance: NA
j_gene: TRBJ2-7
d_gene: TRBD1
CDR3aa: CASSITGGVSYEQYF
CDR3nt: TGTGCCAGCAGTATAACAGGGGGCGTCAGCTACGAGCAGTACTTC

v_gene: TRBV28
abundance: NA
j_gene: TRBJ1-5
d_gene: NA
CDR3aa: CASSPGFVGSQPQHF
CDR3nt: TGTGCCAGCAGCCCCGGTTTTGTTGGGAGTCAGCCCCAGCATTTT

v_gene: TRBV29-1
abundance: few
j_gene: TRBJ2-1
d_gene: NA
CDR3aa: CSVEVGSGSYNEQFF
CDR3nt: TGCAGCGTTGAGGTTGGGAGCGGGTCCTACAATGAGCAGTTCTTC

v_gene: TRBV5-1
abundance: NA
j_gene: TRBJ1-1
d_gene: NA
CDR3aa: CASSLSIDSLTNTEAFF
CDR3nt: TGCGCCAGCAGCTTGTCCATCGACAGCCTTACGAACACTGAAGCTTTCTTT

v_gene: TRBV6-5
abundance: once
j_gene: TRBJ2-5
d_gene: NA
CDR3aa: CASSYSSTGVAETQYF
CDR3nt: TGTGCCAGCAGTTACTCTTCTACGGGGGTAGCAGAGACCCAGTACTTC

v_gene: TRBV7-9
abundance: NA
j_gene: TRBJ1-2
d_gene: TRBD1
CDR3aa: CASSLTGGYGYTF
CDR3nt: TGTGCCAGCAGCTTGACAGGGGGCTATGGCTACACCTTC

v_gene: TRBV15
abundance: NA
j_gene: TRBJ1-1
d_gene: NA
CDR3aa: CATSRDKGVNTEAFF
CDR3nt: TGTGCCACCAGCAGAGATAAGGGGGTGAACACTGAAGCTTTCTTT

v_gene: TRBV28
abundance: NA
j_gene: TRBJ2-2
d_gene: TRBD1
CDR3aa: CASLRDRNTGELFF
CDR3nt: TGTGCCAGCCTCCGGGACAGAAACACCGGGGAGCTGTTTTTT

v_gene: TRBV6-6
abundance: NA
j_gene: TRBJ2-5
d_gene: TRBD2
CDR3aa: CASKGVGSGSQETQYF
CDR3nt: TGTGCCAGCAAGGGGGTCGGTAGCGGGAGTCAGGAGACCCAGTACTTC

v_gene: TRBV9
abundance: NA
j_gene: TRBJ2-1
d_gene: TRBD2
CDR3aa: CASQPSGSINNEQFF
CDR3nt: TGTGCCAGCCAGCCTAGCGGGAGTATCAACAATGAGCAGTTCTTC

v_gene: TRBV25-1
abundance: NA
j_gene: TRBJ2-1
d_gene: TRBD2
CDR3aa: CASTDSSGGAYNEQFF
CDR3nt: TGTGCCAGCACCGATTCAAGCGGGGGGGCCTACAATGAGCAGTTCTTC

v_gene: TRBV6-5
abundance: few
j_gene: TRBJ1-3
d_gene: NA
CDR3aa: CASSYLRGSSGNTIYF
CDR3nt: TGTGCCAGCAGTTACCTCAGGGGATCCTCTGGAAACACCATATATTTT

v_gene: TRBV5-1
abundance: NA
j_gene: TRBJ1-4
d_gene: NA
CDR3aa: CASSLFGDGEKLFF
CDR3nt: TGCGCCAGCAGCTTGTTCGGGGATGGTGAAAAACTGTTTTTT